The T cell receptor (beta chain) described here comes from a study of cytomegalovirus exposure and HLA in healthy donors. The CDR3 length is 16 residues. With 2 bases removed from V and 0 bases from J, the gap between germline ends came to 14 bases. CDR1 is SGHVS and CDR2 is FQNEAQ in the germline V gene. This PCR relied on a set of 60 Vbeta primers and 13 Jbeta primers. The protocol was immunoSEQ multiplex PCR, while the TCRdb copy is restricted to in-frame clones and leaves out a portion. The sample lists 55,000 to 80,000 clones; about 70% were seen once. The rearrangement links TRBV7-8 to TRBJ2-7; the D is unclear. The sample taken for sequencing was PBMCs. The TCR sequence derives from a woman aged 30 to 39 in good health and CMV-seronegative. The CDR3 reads CASSLFEAVSSYEQYF. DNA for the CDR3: TGTGCCAGCAGCTTATTCGAGGCGGTGAGCTCCTACGAGCAGTACTTC.